The 20 T cell receptor beta chains listed next were all sequenced from one sample in a study of breast tumors, draining lymph nodes, adjacent tissues. TCRdb processed the multiplex PCR reads anew with MiXCR; each CDR3 protein has one entry. The sample consists of 20,000 to 25,000 distinct CDR3 sequences, around 50% of them appearing once. The sample taken for sequencing was breast tumor tissue. The receptors here all came from a female donor with breast cancer. Some clones in this sample may be carry-over from other donors' samples.

The chain's CDR3 is CATSKTKQGTQDTQYF. CDR3 sequence (DNA): TGTGCCACCAGCAAAACCAAACAGGGTACGCAAGATACGCAGTATTTT. V and J are TRBV15 and TRBJ2-3; a weak D match, TRBD1 (6 bases). V lost 4 bases, J lost 5 bases, and 19 bases lay in between. Germline CDR1 and CDR2: LNHNV and YYDKDF (reference sequence). This CDR3 is built from 16 residues.

This clonotype showed up just a few times. This chain joins TRBV11-2 and TRBJ2-7; TRBD2 aligns across 8 bases. The germline V gene encodes CDR1 SGHAT and CDR2 FQNNGV. J gave up 5 bases and V 5 bases, and 5 bases lay outside the gene matches. The CDR3 is 13 residues long. CDR3 region: CASSPELADEQYF. In DNA form, the CDR3 reads TGTGCCAGCAGCCCTGAACTAGCGGACGAGCAGTACTTC.

This clonotype appeared once. The chain links TRBV3-1 to TRBJ1-6; no clear D gene. Germline V gene data show CDR1 as LGHDT and CDR2 as YNNKEL (reference sequence). The CDR3 is made up of 15 amino acids. V was clipped by 1 base and J by 8 bases, with 12 bases between them. DNA of the CDR3: TGTGCCAGCAGCCAAGTTCTGGCAGGCTATTCACCCCTCCACTTT. It codes for CASSQVLAGYSPLHF.

The chain links TRBV6-5 to TRBJ2-7; 8 nucleotides match TRBD1. The V and J ends lost 4 bases and 6 bases, in that order; junction bases with no gene match: 11. Germline loops: CDR1 MNHEY, CDR2 SVGAGI. This CDR3 is built from 15 residues. CDR3 nucleotide sequence: TGTGCCAGCAGTTCAGGCTGGAGGACAGGGTCCGAGCAGTACTTC. It codes for CASSSGWRTGSEQYF.

The chain is built from TRBV10-2 and TRBJ2-7; D not certain. Deletions cut 6 bases from V and 2 bases from J, with 5 bases between. Looked up from germline, CDR1 is WSHSY and CDR2 is SAAADI. This CDR3 is built from 11 residues. The CDR3 region is CASSRTYEQYF. CDR3 DNA: TGCGCCAGCAGCCGCACCTACGAGCAGTACTTC.

The chain uses TRBV19 and TRBJ2-1, with 11 bases lining up with TRBD1. Per the germline V gene, CDR1 is LNHDA and CDR2 is SQIVND (reference sequence). CDR3 length: 15 amino acids. After removal of 5 bases from V and 5 bases from J, the junction contained 5 bases not matched to a gene. The DNA for the CDR3 is TGTGCCAGTAGTCCCGGGACAGGGGGAAACAATGAGCAGTTCTTC. It encodes CASSPGTGGNNEQFF.

This clonotype is a singleton in its sample. This rearrangement joins TRBV29-1 to TRBJ2-3; 10 positions match TRBD1. CDR1 SQVTM and CDR2 ANQGSEA come from the germline V gene. CDR3 size: 13 residues. Unmatched junction bases numbered 5, after V lost 6 bases and J lost 5 bases. The CDR3 DNA reads TGCAGCGTGGGACAGGGGATTGGAGATACGCAGTATTTT. Its protein is CSVGQGIGDTQYF.

The chain is built from TRBV4-1 and TRBJ2-7; 8 nucleotides align to TRBD1. CDR3 length equals 14 residues. J was trimmed by 9 bases and V by 4 bases; bases with no gene match: 11. CDR1 is MGHRA, CDR2 YSYEKL, per germline. Here the CDR3 reads CASSLNPDRAPQYF. The CDR3 coding sequence is TGCGCCAGCAGCCTTAATCCGGACAGGGCACCGCAGTACTTC.

The J gene is TRBJ2-2, the V gene TRBV11-2; D may be TRBD1 or TRBD2 (5 bases each). The CDR3 sequence is 15 residues long. Germline V gene sequence: CDR1 SGHAT, CDR2 FQNNGV. Deletions cut 4 bases from V and 1 base from J, with 10 bases between. The CDR3 DNA reads TGTGCCAGCAGCTCCGGGACGGTGAACACCGGGGAGCTGTTTTTT. This translates into CASSSGTVNTGELFF.

The chain carries TRBV7-9 and TRBJ2-5, with D hard to call. V dropped 3 bases and J dropped 3 bases, with 8 bases sitting between them. Germline assignment: CDR1 SEHNR and CDR2 FQNEAQ (reference sequence). The CDR3 loop spans 13 amino acids. As DNA, the CDR3 is TGTGCCAGCAGCTTCCCTGGCGAAGAGACCCAGTACTTC. Translation gives CASSFPGEETQYF.

Of note for this clonotype: The DNA is left out, because the CDR3 cannot be placed on it with certainty; the CDR3 is given as TCRdb lists it. This sequence joins TRBV7-2 and TRBJ2-3; the DNA was not used to check the table's D call, TRBD2. Germline V CDR1 and CDR2: SGHTA, FQGNSA. The CDR3 spans 20 amino acids, including both terminal residues. CDR3 region: CASSFYICSARESLTDTQYF.

Many counts were recorded for this clonotype. The chain is built from TRBV7-9 and TRBJ2-1; 12 bases are a match to TRBD2. From germline, CDR1 is SEHNR and CDR2 FQNEAQ (reference sequence). V shed 3 bases, J shed 5 bases, and the junction held 5 bases outside the gene matches. The CDR3 consists of 16 residues. CDR3 nucleotide sequence: TGTGCCAGCAGCTTTAGCCTAGCGGGAGGGAACAATGAGCAGTTCTTC. This codes for CASSFSLAGGNNEQFF.

This clonotype was recorded only once. The rearrangement links TRBV12-3 or TRBV12-4 to TRBJ1-4; the D gene is possibly TRBD1 (6 bases). V lost 5 bases and J 8 bases, leaving 6 bases between the germline ends. The length of the CDR3 is 11 residues. Here the CDR3 reads CASSGTEKLFF. CDR3 nucleotides: TGTGCCAGCAGTGGGACAGAAAAACTGTTTTTT.

This clonotype was detected ten times or more. This may be a read error: a much more frequent sequence differs by one nucleotide. V is TRBV20-1 and J is TRBJ2-1, with TRBD2 matching over 13 bases. The CDR3 extends over 16 amino acids. From germline, CDR1 is DFQATT and CDR2 SNEGSKA (reference sequence). V trimming: 0 bases; J trimming: 7 bases; junction bases outside the gene matches: 6. CDR3 loop: CSAREGLAGAKNEQFF. For the CDR3, the DNA is TGCAGTGCTAGAGAAGGACTAGCGGGGGCGAAAAATGAGCAGTTCTTC.

This clonotype was observed at least ten times. CDR3 loop: CASSGGAPSYEQYF. CDR3 DNA sequence: TGTGCCAGCAGTGGCGGGGCGCCCTCCTACGAGCAGTACTTC. The V gene is TRBV28, the J gene TRBJ2-7, with D possibly matching TRBD2 (6 bases). The V end was cut by 5 bases, the J end by 0 bases, with 11 bases between. This CDR3 has 14 amino acids. The germline V gene has CDR1 MDHEN and CDR2 SYDVKM.

The rearrangement joins TRBV7-8 to TRBJ2-3; D is undetermined. Germline-derived CDR1 and CDR2 are SGHVS and FQNEAQ. CDR3 length: 12 residues. With 0 bases removed from V and 6 bases from J, the gap between germline ends came to 4 bases. The CDR3 DNA follows: TGTGCCAGCAGCTTAGCCCTTGATACGCAGTATTTT. This encodes CASSLALDTQYF.

In its sample, this clonotype is medium-sized. The rearrangement uses TRBV4-2 and TRBJ2-3, with 8 bases fitting TRBD2. The CDR3 consists of 14 residues. With 3 bases clipped from V and 1 base from J, the junction kept 0 bases outside the gene matches. The germline CDR1 and CDR2 sequences are LGHNA and YNFKEQ. The CDR3 nucleotides read TGTGCCAGCAGCCAGCGGGGGGGCACAGATACGCAGTATTTT. Amino acid sequence: CASSQRGGTDTQYF.

CDR3 DNA sequence: TGTGCCAGCAGTCGGCAGGGCTCCACAGATACGCAGTATTTT. It yields the protein CASSRQGSTDTQYF. The chain uses TRBV2 and TRBJ2-3; D perhaps matches TRBD1 (5 bases). Germline V gene data show CDR1 as SNHLY and CDR2 as FYNNEI. This CDR3 has 14 residues. V gave up 5 bases and J gave up 2 bases, with 11 bases separating them.

This clonotype has a count of ten or more. The chain has TRBV28 and TRBJ1-5, with unresolved D. Germline CDR1 is MDHEN and CDR2 is SYDVKM. V shed 3 bases and J shed 3 bases, with 9 bases lying between them. This CDR3 region has 14 residues. This CDR3 is CASSLGQPNQPQHF. The CDR3 DNA is TGTGCCAGCAGTTTGGGTCAGCCCAATCAGCCCCAGCATTTT.

This clonotype was recorded only once. The chain uses TRBV6-1 and TRBJ2-1, with D possibly TRBD1 on 6 matching bases. The V gene's germline CDR1 is MNHNS and CDR2 SASEGT. The CDR3 is made up of 15 amino acids. V was pared by 6 bases and J by 7 bases, with 19 bases between. The CDR3 DNA reads TGTGCCAGCAGCTCCGGGACGGGTCAGGGGAATGAGCAGTTCTTC. It is translated as CASSSGTGQGNEQFF.